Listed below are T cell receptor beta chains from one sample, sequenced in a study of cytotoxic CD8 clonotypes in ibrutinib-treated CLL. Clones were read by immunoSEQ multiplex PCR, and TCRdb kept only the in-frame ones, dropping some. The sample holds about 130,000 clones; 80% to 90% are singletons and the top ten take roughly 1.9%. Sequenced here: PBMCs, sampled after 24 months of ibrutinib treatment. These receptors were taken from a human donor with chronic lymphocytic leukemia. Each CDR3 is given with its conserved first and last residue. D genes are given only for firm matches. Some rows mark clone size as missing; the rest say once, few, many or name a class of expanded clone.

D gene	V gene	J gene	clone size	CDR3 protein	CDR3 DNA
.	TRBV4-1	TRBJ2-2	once	CASSFRSERAGELFF	TGCGCCAGCAGCTTCCGCAGCGAGAGGGCCGGGGAGCTGTTTTTT
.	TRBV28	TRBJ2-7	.	CASRGGSQRDEQYF	TGTGCCAGCAGGGGGGGCAGCCAGCGGGACGAGCAGTACTTC
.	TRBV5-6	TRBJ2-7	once	CASSLVGGGREQYF	TGTGCCAGCAGCTTGGTTGGAGGGGGCCGCGAGCAGTACTTC
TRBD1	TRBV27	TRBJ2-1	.	CASSPGQGRPYNEQFF	TGTGCCAGCAGTCCCGGACAGGGTCGGCCCTACAATGAGCAGTTCTTC
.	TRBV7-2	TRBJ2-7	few	CASIQGGRAPSYEQYF	TGTGCCAGCATCCAGGGGGGGCGGGCCCCCTCCTACGAGCAGTACTTC
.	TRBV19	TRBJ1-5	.	CASSIDGAGINQPQHF	TGTGCCAGTAGTATAGACGGAGCAGGGATCAATCAGCCCCAGCATTTT
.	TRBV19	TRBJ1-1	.	CASSIRERGLNTEAFF	TGTGCCAGTAGTATAAGAGAACGCGGGCTGAACACTGAAGCTTTCTTT
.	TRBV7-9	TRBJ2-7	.	CASSGNLGNRYEQYF	TGTGCCAGCAGCGGGAACCTGGGGAATCGGTACGAGCAGTACTTC
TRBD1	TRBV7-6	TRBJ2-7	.	CASSLRAGGSYEQYF	TGTGCCAGCAGCTTACGGGCAGGGGGTTCCTACGAGCAGTACTTC
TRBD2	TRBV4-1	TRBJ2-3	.	CASSQVGGGAGDTQYF	TGCGCCAGCAGCCAGGTTGGCGGGGGGGCGGGAGATACGCAGTATTTT
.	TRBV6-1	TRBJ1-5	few	CASSLERAQPQHF	TGTGCCAGCAGTCTTGAAAGGGCTCAGCCCCAGCATTTT
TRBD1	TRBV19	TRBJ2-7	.	CASSTQGQGAYEQYF	TGTGCCAGTAGTACTCAAGGACAGGGGGCCTACGAGCAGTACTTC
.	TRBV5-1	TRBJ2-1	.	CASSLDSHNEQFF	TGCGCCAGCAGCTTGGACTCTCACAATGAGCAGTTCTTC
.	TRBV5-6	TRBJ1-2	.	CASSPSKLREGGYTF	TGTGCCAGCAGCCCTTCGAAACTTCGGGAAGGTGGCTACACCTTC
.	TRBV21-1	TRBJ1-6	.	CASSKRTRVSYNSPLHF	TGTGCCAGCAGCAAAAGGACCAGGGTGTCCTATAATTCACCCCTCCACTTT
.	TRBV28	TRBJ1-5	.	CASSHQDRHSNQPQHF	TGTGCCAGCAGTCACCAAGACAGGCACAGCAATCAGCCCCAGCATTTT
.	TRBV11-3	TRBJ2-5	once	CASSRGETQYF	TGTGCCAGCAGCAGGGGAGAGACCCAGTACTTC
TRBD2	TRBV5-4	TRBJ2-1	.	CASSLGAGGRGGRVEQFF	TGTGCCAGCAGCTTGGGAGCGGGGGGCCGCGGGGGTAGGGTTGAGCAGTTCTTC
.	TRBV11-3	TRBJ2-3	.	CASRGRGTDTQYF	TGTGCCAGCAGGGGCAGAGGCACAGATACGCAGTATTTT
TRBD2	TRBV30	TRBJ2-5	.	CAGKRGGGETQYF	TGTGCCGGCAAGCGGGGGGGTGGAGAGACCCAGTACTTC
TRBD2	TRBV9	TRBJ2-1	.	CASSPGTSGRAYLGYNEQFF	TGTGCCAGCAGCCCAGGGACTAGCGGGAGGGCCTATCTGGGGTACAATGAGCAGTTCTTC
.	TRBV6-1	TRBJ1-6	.	CASQRTPGAPLHF	TGTGCCAGCCAGAGGACTCCAGGCGCACCCCTCCACTTT